Below, one TCR beta chain is given with its context. The data are from a study of blood T cell repertoires in COVID-19. Study details: COVID-19 samples from acute and convalescent phases originated in the United States, Italy and Spain. Sources were T cells, B-cell-depleted T cells, or PBMCs; the material itself was cDNA or gDNA.

CDR1 is SNHLY and CDR2 is FYNNEI in the germline V gene. This CDR3 has 13 amino acids. The junction had 4 bases not matched to a gene; V was cut back by 6 bases and J by 7 bases. As handled by the study authors: Amplification of reference gene primers was used by the study to estimate nucleated cell counts. TCRdb keeps only in-frame clones here, not all; method: immunoSEQ multiplex PCR. Clone size and V and J calls were adopted from that table, with D and trimming inferred from the DNA. This sample has approximately 100,000 clones, with 70% to 90% found just once. The genes are TRBV2 and TRBJ1-4, with 8 positions matching TRBD1. Sequencing was performed on peripheral blood. The TCR was taken from a man in his 70s with acute or convalescent COVID-19. The CDR3 region has the DNA TGTGCCAGCAGCCGGGACAGGCCTGAAAAACTGTTTTTT. Its translation: CASSRDRPEKLFF.